These 10 T cell receptor beta chains were sequenced from one sample in a study of cytomegalovirus exposure and HLA in healthy donors. Profiled with immunoSEQ multiplex PCR; TCRdb holds only in-frame clones, not every one. In the table there are 140,000 or so clones, roughly nine tenths of which are singletons. The sequenced sample consisted of PBMCs. The receptors come from a woman younger than 35 in good health and CMV-seropositive.

The sample holds one count of this clone. J is TRBJ2-4 and V is TRBV11-3, with TRBD1 matching over 7 bases. The germline V gene encodes CDR1 SGHNT and CDR2 YENEEA. With 5 bases clipped from V and 13 bases from J, the junction kept 2 bases outside the gene matches. CDR3 size: 10 residues. The CDR3: CASSRDSQYF. The CDR3 bases are TGTGCCAGCAGCCGGGACAGCCAGTACTTC.

This clone was observed once. V is TRBV5-1 and J is TRBJ1-3, with TRBD1 identical over 7 bases. The CDR3 has 15 amino acids. Trimming took 4 bases from V and 0 from J; bases not matched to a gene: 4. CDR1 is SGHRS, CDR2 YFSETQ, per germline. The DNA for the CDR3 is TGCGCCAGCAGCATAGGGACAGCCTCTGGAAACACCATATATTTT. Its protein product is CASSIGTASGNTIYF.

The chain is built from TRBV28 and TRBJ1-5; D possibly corresponds to TRBD1 (5 bases). This CDR3 contains 11 residues. Germline V gene data show CDR1 as MDHEN and CDR2 as SYDVKM. Trimming left V 6 bases short and J 9 bases short, with 9 bases between. CDR3 loop: CASSLDRPQHF. Here the CDR3 DNA reads TGTGCCAGCAGCCTCGACAGGCCCCAGCATTTT.

This rearrangement joins TRBV9 to TRBJ2-7, with 10 bases that match TRBD2. J lost 0 bases, V lost 4 bases, and 4 bases had no gene match. The CDR3 is 15 residues long. Germline CDR1 reads SGDLS; CDR2 reads YYNGEE. For the CDR3, the DNA is TGTGCCAGCAGCTCATCTAGCGGGGGCTCCTACGAGCAGTACTTC. As protein: CASSSSSGGSYEQYF.

V usage is TRBV4-1 and J usage is TRBJ1-4; 7 nucleotides agree with TRBD1. Germline lookup yields CDR1 MGHRA and CDR2 YSYEKL. V shed 3 bases, J shed 8 bases, and the junction held 6 bases outside the gene matches. The CDR3 has 14 amino acids. The DNA of the CDR3 is TGCGCCAGCAGCCAGACAGGGCTTTTGGAAAAACTGTTTTTT. Translation gives CASSQTGLLEKLFF.

V usage is TRBV19 and J usage is TRBJ1-1; D unresolved. The V gene's germline CDR1 is LNHDA and CDR2 SQIVND (reference sequence). The V end lost 7 bases, the J end lost 8 bases, and 2 bases lay between the germline ends. The CDR3 is made up of 8 amino acids. CDR3 nucleotide sequence: TGTGCCAGTACAGAAGCTTTCTTT. Translated, it gives CASTEAFF.

The rearrangement links TRBV2 to TRBJ2-3; D gene ambiguous. Germline V lookup: CDR1 SNHLY, CDR2 FYNNEI. The CDR3 sequence is 16 residues long. Between the trimmed V and J ends, which lost 1 base and 0 bases, there was a span of 11 bases. Written as DNA, the CDR3 is TGTGCCAGCAGTGAAGATACACCCTCTAGCACAGATACGCAGTATTTT. It codes for CASSEDTPSSTDTQYF.

The chain employs TRBV7-2 and TRBJ2-1, with 8 bases that match TRBD1. This CDR3 has 17 residues. V was pared by 1 base and J by 4 bases, with 9 bases of the junction left unmatched. Germline V gives CDR1 SGHTA, CDR2 FQGNSA. CDR3 amino acids: CASSLERFGTGYNEQFF. The CDR3 DNA reads as TGTGCCAGCAGCTTAGAGAGGTTCGGGACAGGATACAATGAGCAGTTCTTC.

This chain uses TRBV5-1 with TRBJ2-2; 7 bases agree with TRBD1. The CDR3 is 15 amino acids. The ends lost 2 bases at V and 5 bases at J; junction bases unmatched: 6. Germline CDR1 SGHRS, CDR2 YFSETQ. In DNA form, the CDR3 reads TGCGCCAGCAGCTTAAGGGACAGCTCAACCGGGGAGCTGTTTTTT. Encoded protein: CASSLRDSSTGELFF.

The rearrangement uses TRBV10-1 and TRBJ1-1; 8 bases fit TRBD1. Germline CDR1 reads WNHNN; CDR2 reads SYGVQD (reference sequence). This CDR3 spans 15 amino acids. Trimming at V came to 0 bases and at J to 4 bases, leaving 4 bases not matched to a gene. The CDR3: CASSESAGGFTEAFF. The CDR3 DNA sequence: TGCGCCAGCAGTGAGTCGGCAGGGGGCTTCACTGAAGCTTTCTTT.